This T cell receptor beta chain comes out of a study of cytotoxic CD8 clonotypes in ibrutinib-treated CLL. Study-wide context: The patients comprised approximately 11 relapsed/refractory and about 16 treatment-naive cases, around 17 IGHV unmutated. The study, taken as a whole, reports: Sustained-remission and progressing patients diverged in sampling times. Pretreatment clonality was elevated relative to age-matched healthy donors and paralleled circulating CD8+ T-cell counts. Baseline levels were approached again at progression, after clonality had risen at ibrutinib response.

Details on this clone: Its specificity is not known.

The repertoire was sequenced with immunoSEQ multiplex PCR; TCRdb's copy has only in-frame clones and lacks some. The table includes about 76,000 clones, roughly 83% detected once. Germline assignment: CDR1 MDHEN and CDR2 SYDVKM. This CDR3 is built from 15 residues. V lost 3 bases, J lost 7 bases, and 18 bases lay in between. The rearrangement links TRBV28 to TRBJ1-2; D perhaps matches TRBD1 (6 bases). The sequence was collected from a human donor with chronic lymphocytic leukemia. The sequencing here drew on PBMCs, taken after 24 months of ibrutinib treatment. This CDR3 is CASSFFLGGAGGYTF. CDR3 DNA sequence: TGTGCCAGCAGTTTCTTCCTCGGGGGCGCGGGTGGCTACACCTTC.